This is a list of T cell receptor beta chains from one sample in a study of T-cell reconstitution after alpha-beta-depleted transplantation in children. One entry per CDR3 protein, called by TCRdb with MiXCR from the PCR reads. The table has roughly 48,000 distinct CDR3 sequences, 5.8% seen once. The source was PBMCs, mostly from graft donor cells, collected 60 days after TCRalphabeta/CD19-depleted stem cell transplant. The receptor set was obtained from a female patient aged 2 to 10 who had a stem cell transplant for aplastic anemia, so the T cells may come from the graft donor. CDR3s include the opening cysteine and the closing phenylalanine or tryptophan. Each record gives: D gene, clone size, J gene, V gene, CDR3 protein, CDR3 DNA. D genes are given only for firm matches. The listing skips clone size in some rows; elsewhere it reads once, few, many or a size class.

d_call: .
clone_size: .
j_call: TRBJ1-2
v_call: TRBV5-1
cdr3_aa: CASSLDFNYGYTF
cdr3_nt: TGCGCCAGCAGCCTTGACTTTAACTATGGCTACACCTTC

d_call: TRBD1
clone_size: many
j_call: TRBJ2-3
v_call: TRBV24-1
cdr3_aa: CATSDPRTTGRTDTQYF
cdr3_nt: TGTGCCACCAGTGACCCTCGTACGACAGGGCGCACAGATACGCAGTATTTT

d_call: .
clone_size: medium-sized
j_call: TRBJ2-2
v_call: TRBV20-1
cdr3_aa: CSALRANTGELFF
cdr3_nt: TGCAGTGCCCTGAGGGCGAACACCGGGGAGCTGTTTTTT

d_call: TRBD2
clone_size: many
j_call: TRBJ2-1
v_call: TRBV11-3
cdr3_aa: CASSVGSSGNNEQFF
cdr3_nt: TGTGCCAGCAGCGTCGGCTCTAGCGGGAACAATGAGCAGTTCTTC

d_call: .
clone_size: few
j_call: TRBJ1-6
v_call: TRBV11-3
cdr3_aa: CASSLNAGNSPLHF
cdr3_nt: TGTGCCAGCAGCTTGAACGCGGGGAATTCACCCCTCCACTTT

d_call: .
clone_size: many
j_call: TRBJ2-1
v_call: TRBV20-1
cdr3_aa: CSAPSPGSSYNEQFF
cdr3_nt: TGCAGTGCTCCGAGCCCGGGGAGCTCCTACAATGAGCAGTTCTTC

d_call: .
clone_size: many
j_call: TRBJ1-2
v_call: TRBV7-9
cdr3_aa: CASSLDRRRGYTF
cdr3_nt: TGTGCCAGCAGCCTCGACAGGCGACGGGGCTACACCTTC

d_call: .
clone_size: many
j_call: TRBJ1-2
v_call: TRBV18
cdr3_aa: CASSSGFHGYTF
cdr3_nt: TGTGCCAGCTCGAGTGGGTTTCATGGCTACACCTTC

d_call: TRBD1
clone_size: few
j_call: TRBJ2-7
v_call: TRBV11-2
cdr3_aa: CASSLYTGQGRSYEQYF
cdr3_nt: TGTGCCAGCAGCTTATATACCGGACAGGGAAGGTCCTACGAGCAGTACTTC

d_call: TRBD1
clone_size: few
j_call: TRBJ1-5
v_call: TRBV27
cdr3_aa: CASSLTWDSSNQPQHF
cdr3_nt: TGTGCCAGCAGTTTAACCTGGGACAGTAGCAATCAGCCCCAGCATTTT

d_call: TRBD1
clone_size: .
j_call: TRBJ1-5
v_call: TRBV25-1
cdr3_aa: CASSQTGHNQPQHF
cdr3_nt: TGTGCCAGCAGCCAGACAGGGCACAATCAGCCCCAGCATTTT

d_call: .
clone_size: many
j_call: TRBJ2-3
v_call: TRBV7-9
cdr3_aa: CASRKWPAPDTQYF
cdr3_nt: TGTGCCAGCCGTAAATGGCCGGCGCCAGATACGCAGTATTTT

d_call: TRBD1
clone_size: many
j_call: TRBJ2-7
v_call: TRBV27
cdr3_aa: CASSRTGLTYEQYF
cdr3_nt: TGTGCCAGCAGCCGGACAGGGCTCACCTACGAGCAGTACTTC

d_call: TRBD2
clone_size: many
j_call: TRBJ2-7
v_call: TRBV20-1
cdr3_aa: CSARPGLAGGSYEQYF
cdr3_nt: TGCAGTGCTAGACCTGGACTAGCGGGGGGGTCCTACGAGCAGTACTTC

d_call: .
clone_size: many
j_call: TRBJ2-5
v_call: TRBV5-1
cdr3_aa: CASSFGGGVETQYF
cdr3_nt: TGCGCCAGCAGCTTCGGAGGGGGCGTAGAGACCCAGTACTTC

d_call: .
clone_size: many
j_call: TRBJ2-3
v_call: TRBV5-6
cdr3_aa: CASSRWRYSDESDTQYF
cdr3_nt: TGTGCCAGCAGCCGATGGAGATATAGTGACGAGTCAGATACGCAGTATTTT

d_call: .
clone_size: few
j_call: TRBJ2-2
v_call: TRBV5-1
cdr3_aa: CASSGGNTGELFF
cdr3_nt: TGCGCCAGCAGTGGGGGAAACACCGGGGAGCTGTTTTTT

d_call: .
clone_size: many
j_call: TRBJ2-6
v_call: TRBV5-4
cdr3_aa: CASSFFTNSGANVLTF
cdr3_nt: TGTGCCAGCAGCTTTTTTACTAACTCTGGGGCCAACGTCCTGACTTTC

d_call: .
clone_size: .
j_call: TRBJ2-3
v_call: TRBV18
cdr3_aa: CASSPGSVSDTQYF
cdr3_nt: TGTGCCAGCTCTCCCGGTTCCGTTTCAGATACGCAGTATTTT

d_call: .
clone_size: many
j_call: TRBJ1-6
v_call: TRBV3-1
cdr3_aa: CASSQRQNNSPLHF
cdr3_nt: TGTGCCAGCAGCCAAAGGCAGAATAATTCACCCCTCCACTTT

d_call: TRBD2
clone_size: many
j_call: TRBJ2-3
v_call: TRBV20-1
cdr3_aa: CSAREGLVDTQYF
cdr3_nt: TGCAGTGCGCGGGAGGGCCTAGTAGATACGCAGTATTTT

d_call: .
clone_size: many
j_call: TRBJ2-3
v_call: TRBV28
cdr3_aa: CASSLLSTDTQYF
cdr3_nt: TGTGCCAGCAGTTTACTAAGCACAGATACGCAGTATTTT

d_call: .
clone_size: many
j_call: TRBJ1-1
v_call: TRBV5-1
cdr3_aa: CASSLWGPNTEAFF
cdr3_nt: TGCGCCAGCAGCTTGTGGGGTCCGAACACTGAAGCTTTCTTT

d_call: TRBD2
clone_size: many
j_call: TRBJ2-1
v_call: TRBV9
cdr3_aa: CASSVTSGSLNEQFF
cdr3_nt: TGTGCCAGCAGCGTGACTAGCGGGAGTCTCAATGAGCAGTTCTTC

d_call: .
clone_size: many
j_call: TRBJ2-1
v_call: TRBV20-1
cdr3_aa: CSARRDSYNEQFF
cdr3_nt: TGCAGTGCTAGGAGGGACTCTTACAATGAGCAGTTCTTC

d_call: .
clone_size: few
j_call: TRBJ1-5
v_call: TRBV28
cdr3_aa: CASSRGGKSQPQHF
cdr3_nt: TGTGCCAGCAGCCGCGGGGGTAAGTCGCAGCCCCAGCATTTT

d_call: TRBD1
clone_size: many
j_call: TRBJ2-2
v_call: TRBV2
cdr3_aa: CASREGTGNTGELFF
cdr3_nt: TGTGCCAGCAGGGAAGGGACAGGGAACACCGGGGAGCTGTTTTTT

d_call: .
clone_size: .
j_call: TRBJ1-6
v_call: TRBV20-1
cdr3_aa: CSARDWQRGGANSPLHF
cdr3_nt: TGCAGTGCTAGAGATTGGCAACGCGGAGGGGCCAATTCACCCCTCCACTTT

d_call: .
clone_size: many
j_call: TRBJ1-4
v_call: TRBV28
cdr3_aa: CASSPPNPGTNEKLFF
cdr3_nt: TGTGCCAGCAGTCCCCCGAACCCGGGCACTAATGAAAAACTGTTTTTT

d_call: TRBD2
clone_size: many
j_call: TRBJ2-3
v_call: TRBV9
cdr3_aa: CASSVGTSGTDTQYF
cdr3_nt: TGTGCCAGCAGCGTCGGGACTAGCGGCACAGATACGCAGTATTTT

d_call: TRBD2
clone_size: many
j_call: TRBJ2-3
v_call: TRBV11-2
cdr3_aa: CASSLFGGGSTDTQYF
cdr3_nt: TGTGCCAGCAGCTTATTCGGGGGGGGCTCCACAGATACGCAGTATTTT

d_call: TRBD1
clone_size: many
j_call: TRBJ1-3
v_call: TRBV5-6
cdr3_aa: CASSLGATGIGNTIYF
cdr3_nt: TGTGCCAGCAGCTTGGGTGCGACAGGGATCGGAAACACCATATATTTT

d_call: TRBD1
clone_size: many
j_call: TRBJ2-1
v_call: TRBV5-6
cdr3_aa: CASSSVGTGGRENNEQFF
cdr3_nt: TGTGCCAGCAGTTCCGTAGGTACAGGGGGTCGAGAAAACAATGAGCAGTTCTTC

d_call: .
clone_size: few
j_call: TRBJ2-5
v_call: TRBV5-1
cdr3_aa: CASSLRGAAGYSETQYF
cdr3_nt: TGCGCCAGCAGCTTGCGGGGGGCAGCAGGTTATTCGGAGACCCAGTACTTC

d_call: .
clone_size: few
j_call: TRBJ2-1
v_call: TRBV20-1
cdr3_aa: CSAFSLVNHEQFF
cdr3_nt: TGCAGTGCCTTTAGTCTAGTAAACCATGAGCAGTTCTTC

d_call: .
clone_size: many
j_call: TRBJ2-3
v_call: TRBV20-1
cdr3_aa: CSASFSRVSTDTQYF
cdr3_nt: TGCAGTGCTAGCTTCTCGCGGGTTAGCACAGATACGCAGTATTTT

d_call: TRBD1
clone_size: many
j_call: TRBJ2-7
v_call: TRBV5-1
cdr3_aa: CASSLQGAAYEQYF
cdr3_nt: TGCGCCAGCAGCTTGCAGGGGGCCGCTTACGAGCAGTACTTC

d_call: TRBD1
clone_size: many
j_call: TRBJ1-5
v_call: TRBV12-3/TRBV12-4
cdr3_aa: CASSPRGSNQPQHF
cdr3_nt: TGTGCCAGCAGCCCCAGGGGGAGCAATCAGCCCCAGCATTTT

d_call: .
clone_size: many
j_call: TRBJ2-7
v_call: TRBV4-1
cdr3_aa: CASSPTEGGGHKEQYF
cdr3_nt: TGCGCCAGCAGCCCTACTGAAGGAGGGGGCCATAAGGAGCAGTACTTC

d_call: .
clone_size: many
j_call: TRBJ2-5
v_call: TRBV20-1
cdr3_aa: CSASRAMKWETQYF
cdr3_nt: TGCAGTGCCAGCCGGGCCATGAAATGGGAGACCCAGTACTTC

d_call: TRBD2
clone_size: few
j_call: TRBJ2-3
v_call: TRBV6-2/TRBV6-3
cdr3_aa: CASRHSTSGRARIAATQYF
cdr3_nt: TGTGCCAGCAGACACTCCACTAGCGGGAGGGCCCGGATAGCGGCTACGCAGTATTTT

d_call: TRBD2
clone_size: many
j_call: TRBJ2-1
v_call: TRBV7-9
cdr3_aa: CASSLLAGGNNEQFF
cdr3_nt: TGTGCCAGCAGCTTACTAGCGGGAGGGAACAATGAGCAGTTCTTC

d_call: TRBD2
clone_size: many
j_call: TRBJ2-7
v_call: TRBV7-3
cdr3_aa: CASSLDSGSYEQYF
cdr3_nt: TGTGCCAGCAGCTTAGATAGCGGGTCCTACGAGCAGTACTTC

d_call: .
clone_size: many
j_call: TRBJ2-1
v_call: TRBV9
cdr3_aa: CASTSGANNEQFF
cdr3_nt: TGTGCCAGCACTTCGGGGGCCAACAATGAGCAGTTCTTC

d_call: .
clone_size: few
j_call: TRBJ1-2
v_call: TRBV5-1
cdr3_aa: CASSLEGNRGYTF
cdr3_nt: TGCGCCAGCAGCTTGGAAGGGAATCGGGGCTACACCTTC

d_call: .
clone_size: many
j_call: TRBJ2-6
v_call: TRBV28
cdr3_aa: CASSPLPDRSGANVLTF
cdr3_nt: TGTGCCAGCAGTCCCCTCCCGGACCGGTCTGGGGCCAACGTCCTGACTTTC

d_call: .
clone_size: many
j_call: TRBJ2-7
v_call: TRBV6-5
cdr3_aa: CASSYKGFPSSYEQYF
cdr3_nt: TGTGCCAGCAGTTACAAGGGGTTCCCCAGCTCCTACGAGCAGTACTTC

d_call: .
clone_size: .
j_call: TRBJ2-7
v_call: TRBV2
cdr3_aa: CASSLRDTFF
cdr3_nt: TGTGCCAGCAGCCTCCGGGACACTTTCTTC